This TCR beta chain was obtained from a study of blood T cell repertoires in COVID-19. Original handling: Amplifying reference gene primers gave estimates of nucleated cell counts. Produced via immunoSEQ multiplex PCR; TCRdb's table is partial and in-frame only. For V, J and clone size, that table is used; D and trimming come from the DNA. The profile shows fewer than 250,000 clones, 83% of them singletons. CDR3 length: 14 residues. The germline gives CDR1 SGHTA, CDR2 FQGTGA. Trimming cost V 5 bases and J 10 bases; bases outside gene matches: 8. Membership in each cohort depended on participant-reported clinical history. People in the exposed group encountered a COVID-19 case within 2 weeks before entering the study.

This clonotype originated in a woman aged 40 to 50 who had been exposed to COVID-19. Material for sequencing was PBMCs or T cells enriched from blood (not recorded which). V gene TRBV7-3 combines with J gene TRBJ2-1; TRBD2 matches at 10 bases. In DNA, the CDR3 is TGTGCCAGCAGCCCCGAGCGGGGGGGCCGGGAGCAGTTCTTC. This codes for CASSPERGGREQFF.